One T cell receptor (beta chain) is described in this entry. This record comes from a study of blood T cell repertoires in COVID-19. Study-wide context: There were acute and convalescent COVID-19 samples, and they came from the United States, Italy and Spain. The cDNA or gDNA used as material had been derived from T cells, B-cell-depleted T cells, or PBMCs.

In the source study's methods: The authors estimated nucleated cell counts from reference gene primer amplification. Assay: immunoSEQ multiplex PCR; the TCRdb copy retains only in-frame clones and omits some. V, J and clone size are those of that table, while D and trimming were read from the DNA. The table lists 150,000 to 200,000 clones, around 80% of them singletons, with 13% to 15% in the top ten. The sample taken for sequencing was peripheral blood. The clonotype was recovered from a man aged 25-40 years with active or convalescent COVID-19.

Here the CDR3 DNA reads TGTGCCAGCAGTTACGGGACTAGCAACTGGGAGACCCAGTACTTC. It is translated as CASSYGTSNWETQYF. The gene calls are TRBV6-5 and TRBJ2-5; 9 bases are shared with TRBD2. Germline V gene data show CDR1 as MNHEY and CDR2 as SVGAGI. The CDR3 runs to 15 residues. J was trimmed by 5 bases and V by 2 bases; bases with no gene match: 6.